These 8 T cell receptor beta chains originate from one sample sequenced in a study of regulatory T cells in long-lasting Graves disease. The time point is: newly diagnosed GD, antithyroid drugs for less than 3 months. Isolated PBMC RNA provided the starting material for the TCR library. HTBI primers from iRepertoire and Arm-PCR of CDR3 regions yielded the TCR beta libraries. MiXCR was run by TCRdb on the multiplex PCR reads, yielding one entry per CDR3 protein. The table has around 320,000 distinct CDR3 sequences, around 15% seen once. These records were also assigned to another study, of T cells in Graves' hyperthyroidism and ophthalmopathy.

The sequenced sample was peripheral blood mononuclear cells (PBMCs), obtained at new diagnosis, from a patient treated with antithyroid drugs. Receptors originate from a man in his forties with Graves disease.

At least ten counts were recorded for this clonotype. The chain combines TRBV20-1 with TRBJ2-1; 9 bases match TRBD1. V gave up 5 bases and J gave up 8 bases; unmatched junction bases: 7. The CDR3 spans 13 residues. Germline V lookup: CDR1 DFQATT, CDR2 SNEGSKA (reference sequence). This CDR3 reads CSAPGTGIHEQFF. CDR3 DNA: TGCAGTGCTCCCGGGACAGGGATTCATGAGCAGTTCTTC.

This clonotype showed up many times. This chain uses TRBV20-1 with TRBJ1-1, with 9 bases that match TRBD1. CDR3 length equals 12 residues. The V gene end was trimmed by 6 bases and the J gene end by 10 bases; junction bases not matched to a gene: 9. CDR1 is DFQATT and CDR2 is SNEGSKA in the germline V gene (reference sequence). The CDR3 here is CSALQGAVRAFF. The CDR3 DNA reads TGCAGTGCCTTACAGGGGGCTGTGCGAGCTTTCTTT.

In this sample, this clonotype turned up many times. The chain is built from TRBV6-2 or TRBV6-3 and TRBJ2-4, with TRBD1 matching 9 bases. V shed 1 base, J shed 2 bases, and the junction held 6 bases outside the gene matches. Germline loops: CDR1 MNHEY, CDR2 SVGEGT. This CDR3 spans 17 amino acids. DNA of the CDR3: TGTGCCAGCAGTTACTTACAGGGGGCATCACCCAAAAACATTCAGTACTTC. It codes for CASSYLQGASPKNIQYF.

This clonotype rates as medium-sized (0.01 to 0.1%). The chain combines TRBV27 with TRBJ2-3; TRBD1 or TRBD2 may be the D gene (5 bases each). Germline lookup yields CDR1 MNHEY and CDR2 SMNVEV (reference sequence). Trimming removed 6 bases from V and 6 bases from J, with 10 bases in between. The CDR3 sequence is 12 residues long. This chain's CDR3 is CASRRGLDTQYF. CDR3 nucleotides: TGTGCCAGCAGGAGGGGCCTGGATACGCAGTATTTT.

The chain employs TRBV6-1 and TRBJ1-3; no reliable D call. This CDR3 spans 12 amino acids. CDR1 is MNHNS and CDR2 is SASEGT in the germline V gene. Trimming pared 10 bases from V and 1 base from J, leaving 8 bases between. The CDR3 coding sequence is TGTGCCACTATCGGTTCTGGAAACACCATATATTTT. Amino acids: CATIGSGNTIYF.

This clonotype was counted only a few times. The chain employs TRBV29-1 and TRBJ2-5; tentatively, D is TRBD2 (6 bases). Looked up from germline, CDR1 is SQVTM and CDR2 is ANQGSEA. This CDR3 contains 14 residues. V lost 7 bases and J lost 3, with 18 bases in between. The CDR3 region is CSGAVSSGEETQYF. CDR3 nucleotides: TGCAGCGGCGCCGTGAGTAGCGGAGAAGAGACCCAGTACTTC.

The chain's CDR3 is CASSPASIAYEQYF. The CDR3 nucleotides are TGTGCCAGCTCACCCGCCTCCATAGCATACGAGCAGTACTTC. This chain links TRBV18 with TRBJ2-7, with no clear D. The germline CDR1 and CDR2 sequences are KGHSH and LQKENI. The CDR3 length is 14 residues. V was trimmed by 3 bases and J by 4 bases, leaving 13 bases between them.

The chain employs TRBV6-9 and TRBJ2-7, with 8 nucleotides matching TRBD1. The J segment lost 3 bases and the V segment lost 3 bases, leaving 7 bases of the junction unmatched. The CDR3 contains 15 residues. The germline CDR1 and CDR2 sequences are MNHGY and SVAAGI. Here the CDR3 DNA reads TGTGCCAGCAGTTACGATGGGACAGGTCGCTACGAGCAGTACTTC. It specifies CASSYDGTGRYEQYF.